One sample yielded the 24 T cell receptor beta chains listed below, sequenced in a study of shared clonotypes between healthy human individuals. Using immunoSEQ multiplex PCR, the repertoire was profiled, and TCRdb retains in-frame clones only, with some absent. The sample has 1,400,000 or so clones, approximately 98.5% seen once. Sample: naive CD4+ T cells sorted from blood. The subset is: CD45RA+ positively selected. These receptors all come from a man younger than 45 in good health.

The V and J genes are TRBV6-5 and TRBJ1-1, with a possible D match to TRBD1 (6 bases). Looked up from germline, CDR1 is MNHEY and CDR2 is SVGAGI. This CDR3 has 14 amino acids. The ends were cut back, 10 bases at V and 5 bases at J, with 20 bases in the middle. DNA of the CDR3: TGTGCCACAGAAAAACAACAGGGCGGGACTGAAGCTTTCTTT. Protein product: CATEKQQGGTEAFF.

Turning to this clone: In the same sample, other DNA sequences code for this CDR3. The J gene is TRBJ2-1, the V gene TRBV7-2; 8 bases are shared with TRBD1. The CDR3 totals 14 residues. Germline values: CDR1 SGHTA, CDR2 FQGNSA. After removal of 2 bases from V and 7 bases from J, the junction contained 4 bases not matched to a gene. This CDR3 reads CASSLTRGRNEQFF. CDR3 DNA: TGTGCCAGCAGCTTAACCAGGGGGCGGAATGAGCAGTTCTTC. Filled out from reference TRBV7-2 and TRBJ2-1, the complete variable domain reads GAGVSQSPSNKVTEKGKDVELRCDPISGHTALYWYRQSLGQGLEFLIYFQGNSAPDKSGLPSDRFSAERTGGSVSTLTIQRTQQEDSAVYLCASSLTRGRNEQFFGPGTRLTVL.

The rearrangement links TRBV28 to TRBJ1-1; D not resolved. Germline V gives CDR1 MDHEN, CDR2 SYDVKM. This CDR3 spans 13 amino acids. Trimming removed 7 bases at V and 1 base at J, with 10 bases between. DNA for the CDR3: TGTGCCAGCATTGGGGTAGCGAACACTGAAGCTTTCTTT. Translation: CASIGVANTEAFF.

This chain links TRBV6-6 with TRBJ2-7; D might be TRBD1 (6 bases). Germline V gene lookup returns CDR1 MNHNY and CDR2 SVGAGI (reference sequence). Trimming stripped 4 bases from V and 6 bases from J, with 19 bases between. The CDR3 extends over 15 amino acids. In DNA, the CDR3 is TGTGCCAGCAGTTCAACAGGGTTAAGGGTAGGCGAGCAGTACTTC. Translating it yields CASSSTGLRVGEQYF.

The chain's CDR3 is CASSLGLEAYEQYF. In DNA form, the CDR3 reads TGCGCCAGCAGCCTAGGACTAGAGGCGTACGAGCAGTACTTC. The chain couples TRBV5-1 to TRBJ2-7, with 7 positions matching TRBD2. The trim removed 4 bases at V and 4 bases at J, leaving 8 bases unmatched. Germline assignment: CDR1 SGHRS and CDR2 YFSETQ. The CDR3 has 14 residues.

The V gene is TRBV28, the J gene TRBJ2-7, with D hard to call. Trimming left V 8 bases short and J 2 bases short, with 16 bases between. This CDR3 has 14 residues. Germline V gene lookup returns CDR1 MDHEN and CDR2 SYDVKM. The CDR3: CASGDPWGTYEQYF. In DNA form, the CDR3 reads TGTGCCAGCGGAGACCCCTGGGGAACCTACGAGCAGTACTTC. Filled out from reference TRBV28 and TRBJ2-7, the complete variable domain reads DVKVTQSSRYLVKRTGEKVFLECVQDMDHENMFWYRQDPGLGLRLIYFSYDVKMKEKGDIPEGYSVSREKKERFSLILESASTNQTSMYLCASGDPWGTYEQYFGPGTRLTVT.

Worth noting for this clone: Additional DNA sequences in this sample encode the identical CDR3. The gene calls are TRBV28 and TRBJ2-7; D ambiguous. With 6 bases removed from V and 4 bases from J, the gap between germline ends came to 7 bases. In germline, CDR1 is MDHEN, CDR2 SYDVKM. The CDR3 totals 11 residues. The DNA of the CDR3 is TGTGCCAGCAGCGTGGGTTACGAGCAGTACTTC. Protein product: CASSVGYEQYF. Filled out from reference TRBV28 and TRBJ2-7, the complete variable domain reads DVKVTQSSRYLVKRTGEKVFLECVQDMDHENMFWYRQDPGLGLRLIYFSYDVKMKEKGDIPEGYSVSREKKERFSLILESASTNQTSMYLCASSVGYEQYFGPGTRLTVT.

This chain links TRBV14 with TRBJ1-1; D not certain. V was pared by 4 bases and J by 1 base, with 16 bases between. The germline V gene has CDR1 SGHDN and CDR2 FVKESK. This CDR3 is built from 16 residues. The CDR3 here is CASSLSHLPSNTEAFF. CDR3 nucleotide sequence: TGTGCCAGCAGCCTCTCACATCTTCCATCGAACACTGAAGCTTTCTTT.

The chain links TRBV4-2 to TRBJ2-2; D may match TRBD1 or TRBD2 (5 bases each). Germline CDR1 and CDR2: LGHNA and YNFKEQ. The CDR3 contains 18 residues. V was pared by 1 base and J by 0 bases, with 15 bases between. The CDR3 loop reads CASSQGDPFPANTGELFF. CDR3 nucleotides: TGTGCCAGCAGCCAAGGGGACCCCTTTCCCGCGAACACCGGGGAGCTGTTTTTT.

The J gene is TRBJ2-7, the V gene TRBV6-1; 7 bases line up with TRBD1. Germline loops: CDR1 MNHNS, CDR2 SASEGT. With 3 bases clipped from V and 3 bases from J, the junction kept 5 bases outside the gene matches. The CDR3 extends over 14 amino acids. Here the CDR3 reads CASSDRTGDYEQYF. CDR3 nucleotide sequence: TGTGCCAGCAGTGACCGGACAGGAGACTACGAGCAGTACTTC.

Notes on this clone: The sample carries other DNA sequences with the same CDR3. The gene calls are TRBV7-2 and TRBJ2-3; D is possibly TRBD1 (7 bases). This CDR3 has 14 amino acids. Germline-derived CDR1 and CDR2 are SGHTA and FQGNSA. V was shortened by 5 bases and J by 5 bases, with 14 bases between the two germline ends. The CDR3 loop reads CASSLRGRGDTQYF. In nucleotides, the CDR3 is TGTGCCAGCAGCCTAAGGGGGCGGGGAGATACGCAGTATTTT.

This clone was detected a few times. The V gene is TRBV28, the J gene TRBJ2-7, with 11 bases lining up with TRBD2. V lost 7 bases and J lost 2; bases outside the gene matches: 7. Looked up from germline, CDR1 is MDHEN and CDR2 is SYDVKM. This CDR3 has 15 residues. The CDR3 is CASTGGLAAPYEQYF. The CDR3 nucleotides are TGTGCCAGCACCGGGGGACTAGCGGCCCCCTACGAGCAGTACTTC.

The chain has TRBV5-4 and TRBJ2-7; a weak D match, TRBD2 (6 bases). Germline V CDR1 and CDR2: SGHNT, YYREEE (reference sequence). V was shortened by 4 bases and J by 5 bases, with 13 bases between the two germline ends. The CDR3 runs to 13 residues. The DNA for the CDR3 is TGTGCCAGCAGCCGGCCCGGGAGCCACGAGCAGTACTTC. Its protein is CASSRPGSHEQYF. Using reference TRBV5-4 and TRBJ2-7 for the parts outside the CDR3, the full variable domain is ETGVTQSPTHLIKTRGQQVTLRCSSQSGHNTVSWYQQALGQGPQFIFQYYREEENGRGNFPPRFSGLQFPNYSSELNVNALELDDSALYLCASSRPGSHEQYFGPGTRLTVT.

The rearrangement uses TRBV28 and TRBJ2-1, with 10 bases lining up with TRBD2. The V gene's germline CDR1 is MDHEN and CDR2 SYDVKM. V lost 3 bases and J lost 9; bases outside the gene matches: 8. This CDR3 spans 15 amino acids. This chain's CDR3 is CASSLLLAGDSEQFF. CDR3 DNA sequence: TGTGCCAGCAGTTTGTTGCTAGCGGGAGACAGTGAGCAGTTCTTC.

The CDR3 bases are TGTGCCAGCAGCTTAACTAGCGCGTCCTACGAGCAGTACTTC. Translating gives CASSLTSASYEQYF. This chain joins TRBV9 and TRBJ2-7, with TRBD2 matching 7 bases. CDR3 length equals 14 residues. Germline assignment: CDR1 SGDLS and CDR2 YYNGEE. Trimming took 4 bases from V and 1 from J; bases not matched to a gene: 5.

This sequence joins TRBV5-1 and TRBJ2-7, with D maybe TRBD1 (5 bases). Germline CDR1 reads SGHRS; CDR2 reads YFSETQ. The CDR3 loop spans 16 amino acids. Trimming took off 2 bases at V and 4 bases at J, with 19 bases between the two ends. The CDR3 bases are TGCGCCAGCAGCTTTGTGGACGGATTAGGGGTATACGAGCAGTACTTC. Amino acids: CASSFVDGLGVYEQYF.

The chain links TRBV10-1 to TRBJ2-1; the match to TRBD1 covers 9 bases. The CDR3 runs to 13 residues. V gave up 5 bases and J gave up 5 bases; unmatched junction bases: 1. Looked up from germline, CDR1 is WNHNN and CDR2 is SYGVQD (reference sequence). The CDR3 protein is CASSWTGDNEQFF. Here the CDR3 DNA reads TGCGCCAGCAGTTGGACAGGGGACAATGAGCAGTTCTTC.

CDR3: CASSGYSTEAFF. The CDR3 nucleotides are TGTGCCAGCAGTGGATATAGCACTGAAGCTTTCTTT. This rearrangement joins TRBV2 to TRBJ1-1, with no clear D. The V end lost 4 bases, the J end lost 4 bases, and 7 bases lay between the germline ends. CDR3 length: 12 amino acids. The germline gives CDR1 SNHLY, CDR2 FYNNEI.

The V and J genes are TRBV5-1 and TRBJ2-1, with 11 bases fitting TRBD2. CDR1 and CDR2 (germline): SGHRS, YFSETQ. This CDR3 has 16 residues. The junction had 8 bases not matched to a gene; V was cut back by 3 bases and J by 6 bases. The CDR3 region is CASSSRGSGRANEQFF. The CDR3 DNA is TGCGCCAGCAGCTCGCGAGGTAGCGGGAGGGCCAATGAGCAGTTCTTC.

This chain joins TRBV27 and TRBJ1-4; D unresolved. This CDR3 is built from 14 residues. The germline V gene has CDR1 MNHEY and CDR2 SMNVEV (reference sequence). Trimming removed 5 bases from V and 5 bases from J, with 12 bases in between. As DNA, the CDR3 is TGTGCCAGCAGTGGTTTGGGGTCAAATGAAAAACTGTTTTTT. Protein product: CASSGLGSNEKLFF.

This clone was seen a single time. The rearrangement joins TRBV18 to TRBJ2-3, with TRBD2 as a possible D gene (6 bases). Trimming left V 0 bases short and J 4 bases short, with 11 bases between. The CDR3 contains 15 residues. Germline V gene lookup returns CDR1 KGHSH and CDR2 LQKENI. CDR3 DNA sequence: TGTGCCAGCTCACCACCGGGAGGAGGGGCAGATACGCAGTATTTT. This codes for CASSPPGGGADTQYF.

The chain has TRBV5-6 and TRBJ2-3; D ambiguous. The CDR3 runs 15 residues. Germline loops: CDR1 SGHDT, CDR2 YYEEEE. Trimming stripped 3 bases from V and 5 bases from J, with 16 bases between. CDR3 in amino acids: CASSSPSGVGDTQYF. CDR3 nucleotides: TGTGCCAGCAGCTCCCCGTCGGGTGTGGGAGATACGCAGTATTTT.

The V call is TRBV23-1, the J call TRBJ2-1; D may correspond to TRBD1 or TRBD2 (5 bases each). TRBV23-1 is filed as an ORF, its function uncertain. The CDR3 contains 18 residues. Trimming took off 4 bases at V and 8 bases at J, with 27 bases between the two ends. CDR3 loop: CASSRRTADRDQTDEQFF. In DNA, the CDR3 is TGCGCCAGCAGTCGCCGGACGGCGGATCGGGACCAGACCGATGAGCAGTTCTTC.

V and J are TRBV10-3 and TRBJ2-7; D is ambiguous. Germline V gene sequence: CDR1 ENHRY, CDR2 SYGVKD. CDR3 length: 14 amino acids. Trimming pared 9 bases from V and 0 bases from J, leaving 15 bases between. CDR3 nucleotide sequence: TGTGCCATATCCCTTCAAAGGAGCTCCTACGAGCAGTACTTC. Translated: CAISLQRSSYEQYF.